This T cell receptor (beta chain) was sequenced for a study of multiple sclerosis patients with progressive multifocal leukoencephalopathy. Study-level findings and limits: It is unclear whether the findings reflect JC virus infection or general immunocompromise. Clones expanded at PML were already present before and during natalizumab.

CDR1 is SGHDN and CDR2 is FVKESK in the germline V gene. The V and J ends lost 2 bases and 8 bases respectively, with 13 bases between them. The length of the CDR3 is 15 residues. With respect to this clone: The antigen remains unidentified.

Profiled with immunoSEQ multiplex PCR; TCRdb holds only in-frame clones, not every one. Altogether more than 30,000 clones are present, more than 85% being singletons, with the ten largest covering more than 1.5%. Time point in this sample: before natalizumab initiation. This chain connects TRBV14 to TRBJ1-6, with D maybe TRBD1 (6 bases). The sample was PBMCs. The receptor was isolated from a young man with multiple sclerosis. The CDR3 loop reads CASSQRWGADSPLHF. The DNA of the CDR3 is TGTGCCAGCAGCCAAAGATGGGGGGCTGATTCACCCCTCCACTTT.